One and the same sample provided the 25 T cell receptor beta chains below, sequenced in a study of human T cells and chemical hapten exposure. TCRdb ran MiXCR on the RACE reads and lists one entry per CDR3 protein. Of roughly 380,000 distinct CDR3 sequences listed, approximately 5.1% are singletons. This sample's time point: pre-sensitization, week 0. Treatment given: therapeutic diphenylcyclopropenone sensitization with weekly scalp DPC. This specimen was whole blood, taken in connection with sensitization to the hapten diphenylcyclopropenone (DPC). The receptors here all came from a woman in her forties or fifties with alopecia areata. Some clones in this sample may be carry-over from other donors' samples.

This clonotype was recorded many times. V and J are TRBV6-2 or TRBV6-3 and TRBJ2-2, with TRBD2 identical over 14 bases. V dropped 6 bases and J dropped 7; count of bases not matched to a gene: 10. Germline loops: CDR1 MNHEY, CDR2 SVGEGT. This CDR3 has 17 residues. CDR3 nucleotides: TGTGCCAGCAGCGCTCCGGGACTAGCGGGAGAAGACGGGGAGCTGTTTTTT. It encodes CASSAPGLAGEDGELFF.

The chain uses TRBV10-3 and TRBJ2-7; a possible D gene is TRBD1 (5 bases). Deletions cut 0 bases from V and 8 bases from J, with 11 bases between. CDR1 and CDR2 from the germline V gene are ENHRY and SYGVKD. This CDR3 is built from 13 residues. The CDR3 DNA sequence: TGTGCCATCAGTGAGTCGGGGCTAGAGCAGCAGTACTTC. The encoded protein is CAISESGLEQQYF.

This clonotype was seen only a few times. The chain's CDR3 is CSAGGLVMGTDTQYF. The CDR3 bases are TGCAGTGCCGGAGGACTAGTAATGGGCACAGATACGCAGTATTTT. The chain recombines TRBV20-1 with TRBJ2-3; TRBD2 agrees at 7 bases. Germline V lookup: CDR1 DFQATT, CDR2 SNEGSKA (reference sequence). CDR3 size: 15 residues. V lost 6 bases and J lost 1; bases outside the gene matches: 10.

This clonotype was picked up a small number of times. At one of its ends the junction is not consistent with the germline gene, which may arise from a read error. The V and J genes are TRBV18 and TRBJ2-5, with no clear D. The CDR3 runs to 12 residues. Per the germline V gene, CDR1 is KGHSH and CDR2 is LQKENI. For the CDR3, the DNA is TGTGCCAGCTCACCACCGGGCGGTGTCCCCAACTTC. This gives the protein CASSPPGGVPNF.

There are a few counts of this clonotype. V is TRBV5-4 and J is TRBJ1-6, with no clear D. The CDR3 is made up of 12 amino acids. Germline V CDR1 and CDR2: SGHNT, YYREEE (reference sequence). V lost 7 bases and J 7 bases, leaving 9 bases between the germline ends. CDR3 coding DNA: TGTGCCAGCGGGCCTCAGAATTCACCCCTCCACTTT. Amino acid sequence: CASGPQNSPLHF.

This clonotype was counted a few times. The chain combines TRBV20-1 with TRBJ2-7; tentatively, D is TRBD1 or TRBD2 (5 bases each). Trimming removed 0 bases at V and 6 bases at J, with 15 bases between. The CDR3 sequence is 14 residues long. Germline assignment: CDR1 DFQATT and CDR2 SNEGSKA (reference sequence). The CDR3 loop reads CSARERGPRSEQYF. The DNA of the CDR3 is TGCAGTGCTAGAGAGAGGGGACCGCGTAGCGAGCAGTACTTC.

CDR3 residues: CASSFGARLTNEKLFF. In nucleotides, the CDR3 is TGTGCCAGCAGCTTTGGAGCTAGATTGACTAATGAAAAACTGTTTTTT. This rearrangement joins TRBV7-2 to TRBJ1-4; no definite D call. CDR3 length: 16 amino acids. Germline lookup yields CDR1 SGHTA and CDR2 FQGNSA. V was pared by 3 bases and J by 2 bases, with 13 bases between.

This clonotype was seen ten or more times. J is TRBJ1-6 and V is TRBV27; D not certain. This CDR3 has 12 amino acids. V was pared by 3 bases and J by 6 bases, with 3 bases between. Per germline, CDR1 MNHEY and CDR2 SMNVEV (reference sequence). The CDR3 nucleotides read TGTGCCAGCAGTTTGAGTAATTCACCCCTCCACTTT. Its protein is CASSLSNSPLHF.

There are many counts of this clonotype. This sequence joins TRBV5-6 and TRBJ1-3; 8 bases map to TRBD1. The junction had 7 bases not matched to a gene; V was cut back by 2 bases and J by 0 bases. CDR1 is SGHDT, CDR2 YYEEEE, per germline. This CDR3 region has 17 residues. For the CDR3, the DNA is TGTGCCAGCAGCTTTCAGGGGGCGTCTATCTCTGGAAACACCATATATTTT. Translated: CASSFQGASISGNTIYF.

At least ten counts were recorded for this clonotype. J is TRBJ2-1 and V is TRBV3-1, with unresolved D. Trimming removed 4 bases from V and 8 bases from J, with 18 bases in between. This CDR3 has 15 residues. CDR1 is LGHDT, CDR2 YNNKEL, per germline (reference sequence). The CDR3 sequence is CASSPEAGFLHEQFF. The CDR3 coding sequence is TGTGCCAGCAGCCCAGAGGCAGGATTCCTACATGAGCAGTTCTTC.

This clonotype was counted ten times or more. The chain combines TRBV15 with TRBJ2-3; the match to TRBD1 covers 8 bases. The CDR3 sequence is 16 residues long. The germline V gene has CDR1 LNHNV and CDR2 YYDKDF (reference sequence). Germline trimming cut 5 bases from V and 2 bases from J; bases unmatched to any gene: 9. As DNA, the CDR3 is TGTGCCACCAGCTATCAGGGGGCGTCGGCCACAGATACGCAGTATTTT. Its translation is CATSYQGASATDTQYF.

This clonotype was detected only a few times. The rearrangement joins TRBV28 to TRBJ2-7; D gene ambiguous. Germline CDR1 reads MDHEN; CDR2 reads SYDVKM. Trimming left V 1 base short and J 3 bases short, with 10 bases between. This CDR3 is 14 amino acids long. The CDR3 is CASSLLVGFYEQYF. The CDR3 DNA reads as TGTGCCAGCAGTTTATTGGTCGGATTCTACGAGCAGTACTTC.

A few counts support this clonotype. V gene TRBV6-2 or TRBV6-3 combines with J gene TRBJ2-7; no clear D gene. Trimming stripped 6 bases from V and 4 bases from J, with 7 bases between. Looked up from germline, CDR1 is MNHEY and CDR2 is SVGEGT. This CDR3 contains 11 residues. CDR3 in DNA: TGTGCCAGCAGATGGGCTTACGAGCAGTACTTC. This encodes CASRWAYEQYF.

This clonotype was detected many times. The CDR3 bases are TGTGCCAGCAGCTCGCCGGGACAGAATAATCAGCCCCAGCATTTT. Amino acid sequence: CASSSPGQNNQPQHF. The V gene is TRBV7-2, the J gene TRBJ1-5; 7 nucleotides line up with TRBD1. Germline values: CDR1 SGHTA, CDR2 FQGNSA. The CDR3 covers 15 residues. V was clipped by 4 bases and J by 4 bases; unmatched bases: 7. The variable domain in full, with the rest retrieved from reference TRBV7-2 and TRBJ1-5, is GAGVSQSPSNKVTEKGKDVELRCDPISGHTALYWYRQSLGQGLEFLIYFQGNSAPDKSGLPSDRFSAERTGGSVSTLTIQRTQQEDSAVYLCASSSPGQNNQPQHFGDGTRLSIL.

The genes are TRBV12-3 or TRBV12-4 and TRBJ2-3; 11 bases fit TRBD2. This CDR3 has 16 amino acids. The junction had 7 bases not matched to a gene; V was cut back by 5 bases and J by 3 bases. The CDR3 sequence: CASSRSSGGWTDTQYF. The CDR3 DNA sequence: TGTGCCAGCAGTCGTTCTAGCGGGGGGTGGACAGATACGCAGTATTTT.

This chain uses TRBV11-2 with TRBJ1-5; D is uncertain. This CDR3 spans 14 amino acids. Germline V gene data show CDR1 as SGHAT and CDR2 as FQNNGV. The germline V and J ends were trimmed by 5 bases and 4 bases, with 12 bases remaining between them. The CDR3 sequence: CASSPAWANQPQHF. Written as DNA, the CDR3 is TGTGCCAGCAGCCCCGCGTGGGCGAATCAGCCCCAGCATTTT.

The CDR3, as DNA: TGTGCCACCAGTGATTTCCCCCCCGCAGGGGCAGATACGCAGTATTTT. Residues: CATSDFPPAGADTQYF. The chain recombines TRBV24-1 with TRBJ2-3; D might be TRBD1 (6 bases). The germline V gene has CDR1 KGHDR and CDR2 SFDVKD. The V end was cut by 1 base, the J end by 4 bases, with 14 bases between. This CDR3 spans 16 amino acids.

This clonotype appeared a few times. The genes are TRBV29-1 and TRBJ2-7, with 9 bases fitting TRBD2. Germline CDR1 is SQVTM and CDR2 is ANQGSEA. V gave up 3 bases and J gave up 7 bases; unmatched junction bases: 7. CDR3 length equals 13 residues. The CDR3 DNA reads TGCAGCGTTGAGACCCGGCGGGGGGGAGAGCAGTACTTC. The encoded protein is CSVETRRGGEQYF.

The chain links TRBV5-1 to TRBJ2-5; the D gene is possibly TRBD2 (6 bases). CDR1 SGHRS and CDR2 YFSETQ come from the germline V gene. This CDR3 is built from 15 residues. Trimming took off 0 bases at V and 0 bases at J, with 9 bases between the two ends. The CDR3 DNA sequence: TGCGCCAGCAGCTTGGCCGGGGGACACCAAGAGACCCAGTACTTC. Its translation: CASSLAGGHQETQYF.

In its sample, this clonotype was seen a few times. The chain joins TRBV7-8 to TRBJ1-3; D gene ambiguous. The germline CDR1 and CDR2 sequences are SGHVS and FQNEAQ. The CDR3 totals 16 residues. The ends were cut back, 3 bases at V and 0 bases at J, with 12 bases in the middle. CDR3 in amino acids: CASSFSETYSGNTIYF. CDR3 nucleotides: TGTGCCAGCAGCTTTTCAGAAACCTACTCTGGAAACACCATATATTTT.

The table lists this clonotype with many counts. The chain employs TRBV6-2 or TRBV6-3 and TRBJ1-1, with D hard to call. From germline, CDR1 is MNHEY and CDR2 SVGEGT. There are 13 residues in the CDR3. Trimming took 6 bases from V and 0 from J, leaving 8 bases between them. The CDR3 DNA sequence: TGTGCCAGCAGGCCTCAGCTGAACACTGAAGCTTTCTTT. Its protein is CASRPQLNTEAFF.

In the case of this clonotype: The junction departs from the called germline gene at one end, perhaps through a read error. The chain uses TRBV13 and TRBJ2-1; tentatively, D is TRBD1 (6 bases). CDR3 length: 13 residues. Looked up from germline, CDR1 is PRHDT and CDR2 is FYEKMQ (reference sequence). The CDR3: CASSAGDTNEHFF. Written as DNA, the CDR3 is TGTGCCAGCAGCGCAGGGGACACCAATGAGCACTTCTTC.

The chain couples TRBV21-1 to TRBJ1-5; TRBD1, the table's D call, lacks a check against the DNA. TRBV21-1 corresponds to a pseudogene. This CDR3 contains 17 residues. The CDR3 loop is CASSRVNRWDSNQPQHF. The CDR3 DNA follows: TGTGCCAGCAGCAGGGTTAACAGGTGGGATAGCAATCAGCCCCAGCATTTT.

This chain uses TRBV5-8 with TRBJ1-4, with 10 bases matching TRBD1. The CDR3 runs to 14 residues. Germline V lookup: CDR1 SGHTS, CDR2 YDEGEE. Trimming took 6 bases from V and 7 from J; bases not matched to a gene: 6. CDR3 sequence reads: CASTTGTGVEKLFF. CDR3 nucleotide sequence: TGTGCCAGCACAACCGGGACAGGGGTTGAAAAACTGTTTTTT.

This clonotype came up many times. V and J are TRBV5-1 and TRBJ2-7, with D possibly being TRBD1 (6 bases). Germline CDR1 reads SGHRS; CDR2 reads YFSETQ. The CDR3 sequence is 15 residues long. V gave up 7 bases and J gave up 0 bases, with 17 bases separating them. CDR3: CASFESTGDSYEQYF. The CDR3 DNA follows: TGCGCCAGCTTCGAATCGACAGGTGACTCCTACGAGCAGTACTTC.